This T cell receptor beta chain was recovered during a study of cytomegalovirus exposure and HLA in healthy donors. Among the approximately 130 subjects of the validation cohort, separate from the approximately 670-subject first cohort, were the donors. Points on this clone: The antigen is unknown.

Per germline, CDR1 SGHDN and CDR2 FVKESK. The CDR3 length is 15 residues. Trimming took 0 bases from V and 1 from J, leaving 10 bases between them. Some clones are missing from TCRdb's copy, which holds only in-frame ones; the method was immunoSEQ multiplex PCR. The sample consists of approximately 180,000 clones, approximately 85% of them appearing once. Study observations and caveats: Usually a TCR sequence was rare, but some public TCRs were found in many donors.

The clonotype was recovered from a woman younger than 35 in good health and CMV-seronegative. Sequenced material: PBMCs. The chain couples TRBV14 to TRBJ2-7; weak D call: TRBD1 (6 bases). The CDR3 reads CASSQEGGESYEQYF. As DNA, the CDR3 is TGTGCCAGCAGCCAAGAAGGGGGAGAATCCTACGAGCAGTACTTC.